This T cell receptor beta chain was observed in a study of molecular identifiers for immune sequencing clone quantification. Points from the study as a whole: In CMV-specific effectors, clones above 20 copies held over 98% of molecules; naive, under 1%.

Sorting selected naive CD8 T cells with a CD8+CD4-CCR7+CD45RA+ phenotype. MiXCR, applied by TCRdb to the PCR reads, yields one record per CDR3 protein. The sample lists about 640,000 distinct CDR3 sequences, just under 20% occurring once. Of note for this clonotype: What it binds is not known.

V lost 1 base to trimming and J lost 7 bases; unmatched junction nucleotides: 6. The CDR3 runs to 14 residues. Sequencing was performed on naive CD8+ T cells from blood, with Jurkat cell RNA spiked in. The subset denotes: FACS-sorted CD8+CD4-CCR7+CD45RA+ naive T cells. The chain couples TRBV12-3 or TRBV12-4 to TRBJ2-5; 7 bases map to TRBD1. The origin of this receptor is a human donor in good health. Some libraries in this study had Jurkat cell RNA spiked in. CDR3 sequence: CASSLGQGPGTQYF. For the CDR3, the DNA is TGTGCCAGCAGTTTAGGACAGGGTCCAGGGACCCAGTACTTC.